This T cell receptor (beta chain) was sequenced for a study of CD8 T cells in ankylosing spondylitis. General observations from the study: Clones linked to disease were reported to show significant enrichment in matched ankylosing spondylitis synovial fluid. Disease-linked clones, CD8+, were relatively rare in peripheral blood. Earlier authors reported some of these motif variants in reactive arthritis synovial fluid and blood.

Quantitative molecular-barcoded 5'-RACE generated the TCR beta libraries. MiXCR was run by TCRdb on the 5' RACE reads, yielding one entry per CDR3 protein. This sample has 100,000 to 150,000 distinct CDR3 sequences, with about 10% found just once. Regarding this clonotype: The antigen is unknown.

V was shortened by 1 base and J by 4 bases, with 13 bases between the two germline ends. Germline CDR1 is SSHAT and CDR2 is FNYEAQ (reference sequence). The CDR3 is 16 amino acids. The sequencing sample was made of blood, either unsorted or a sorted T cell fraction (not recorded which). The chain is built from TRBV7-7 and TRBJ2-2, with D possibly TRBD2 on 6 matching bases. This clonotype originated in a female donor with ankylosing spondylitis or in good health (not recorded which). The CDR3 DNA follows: TGTGCCAGCAGCTTAGGTCGGCAGGGAGGCACCGGGGAGCTGTTTTTT. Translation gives CASSLGRQGGTGELFF.